Listed below are T cell receptor beta chains from one sample, sequenced in a study of cytomegalovirus exposure and HLA in healthy donors. Produced via immunoSEQ multiplex PCR; TCRdb's table is partial and in-frame only. In total, the table holds 100,000 to 150,000 clones. Sequencing was done on a sample of PBMCs. Source of these receptors: a man between 18 and 29 years old in good health and CMV-seronegative. The CDR3 runs from the conserved cysteine through the conserved F or W.

j_call,v_call,cdr3_aa
TRBJ2-7,TRBV10-2,CASRIGLGETYEQYF
TRBJ2-3,TRBV11-3,CASSLQSSTDTQYF
TRBJ1-5,TRBV2,CASSELPGQPQHF
TRBJ2-2,TRBV7-3,CASSSGQMNTGELFF
TRBJ2-5,TRBV2,CAIHSGGVMTSGVREQYF
TRBJ1-2,TRBV15,CATSSRQGGGYTF
TRBJ2-7,TRBV7-9,CASTGGRGSSYEQYF
TRBJ1-1,TRBV4-2,CASSQDPLSPGGPNTEAFF
TRBJ2-7,TRBV7-2,CASSTTSGMVYEQYF
TRBJ1-1,TRBV9,CASSAHRGLNTEAFF
TRBJ2-1,TRBV7-2,CASSLALGLYNEQFF
TRBJ2-5,TRBV5-4,CASSRRDQETQYF
TRBJ1-1,TRBV11-2,CASSFRRDMNTEAFF
TRBJ1-5,TRBV18,CASSYTQVDQPQHF
TRBJ2-1,TRBV28,CAIQTSGSYNEQFF
TRBJ1-1,TRBV28,CASRPDRDTEAFF
TRBJ1-4,TRBV4-1,CASSDSPFPSNEKLFF
TRBJ1-1,TRBV28,CASTVRFTEAFF
TRBJ1-5,TRBV7-2,CASSLEEGVNQPQHF
TRBJ1-6,TRBV5-1,CASSSGTGNSPLHF
TRBJ1-3,TRBV19,CASSTTGTLPRNTIYF
TRBJ1-2,TRBV4-1,CASSQQGDYGYTF
TRBJ1-5,TRBV29-1,CSVGPRGDQPQHF
TRBJ2-2,TRBV7-3,CASSLSYTGELFF
TRBJ1-5,TRBV6-5,CASSSTGARGNQPQHF
TRBJ1-1,TRBV7-9,CASSPDRGEGNTEAFF
TRBJ1-1,TRBV5-1,CASSFGLRVDTEAFF
TRBJ1-6,TRBV7-2,CASSLADREYHLHF
TRBJ1-5,TRBV6-1,CASDLGGQGRQPQHF
TRBJ1-1,TRBV7-9,CASSSGQYYTEAFF
TRBJ2-7,TRBV6-5,CASSRGQGYEQYF
TRBJ2-3,TRBV27,CASRGLASTDTQYF
TRBJ2-7,TRBV10-3,CAISRDTGYEQYF
TRBJ1-1,TRBV2,CASSGTQWEAFF
TRBJ2-3,TRBV5-1,CASGGQQITDTQYF
TRBJ1-1,TRBV19,CASSPLGTEAFF
TRBJ1-6,TRBV28,CASSSTSSYNSPLHF
TRBJ2-2,TRBV19,CASSIAATGATGELFF
NA,TRBV4-3,CASSQDGNSPYEQYF
TRBJ2-7,TRBV7-3,CASSLTGAGGPYEQYF